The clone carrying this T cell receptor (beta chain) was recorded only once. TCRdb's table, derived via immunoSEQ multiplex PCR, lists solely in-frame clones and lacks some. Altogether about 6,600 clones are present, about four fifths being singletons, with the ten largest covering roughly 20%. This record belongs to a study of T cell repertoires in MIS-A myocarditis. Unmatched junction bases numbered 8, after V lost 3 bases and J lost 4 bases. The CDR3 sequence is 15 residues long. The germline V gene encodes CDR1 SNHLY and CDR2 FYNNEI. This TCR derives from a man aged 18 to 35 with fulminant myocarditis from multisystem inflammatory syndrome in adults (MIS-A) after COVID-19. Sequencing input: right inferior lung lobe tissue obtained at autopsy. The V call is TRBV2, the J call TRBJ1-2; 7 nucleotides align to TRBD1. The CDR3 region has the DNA TGTGCCAGCAGTGAGCTACAGGGGCCAGGCTATGGCTACACCTTC. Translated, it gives CASSELQGPGYGYTF.